This T cell receptor (beta chain) was sequenced during a study of PD-1 blockade in classical Hodgkin lymphoma. Study outcomes and limitations: A reduction in baseline TCR diversity was reportedly seen in newly diagnosed patients relative to healthy donors. Causes of the repertoire differences remain undefined, possibly disease activity or prior therapy.

The CDR3 has 14 residues. V lost 3 bases to trimming and J lost 0 bases, with 11 bases between them. Germline CDR1 and CDR2: SQVTM and ANQGSEA. In regard to this clone: The antigen is not known.

Profiling relied on immunoSEQ multiplex PCR, and the TCRdb table lists in-frame clones only, not all of them. This table holds 25,000 to 35,000 clones, roughly 94% found once. As to time point: newly diagnosed, previously untreated cHL patient sample. The comparison group had newly diagnosed, previously untreated classical Hodgkin lymphoma. Sequenced material: peripheral blood mononuclear cells (PBMCs). The clonotype comes from a human donor with classical Hodgkin lymphoma. The rearrangement uses TRBV29-1 and TRBJ1-2, with D possibly being TRBD1 (6 bases). CDR3 region: CSVERGTSNYGYTF. The DNA for the CDR3 is TGCAGCGTTGAGAGGGGGACCTCTAACTATGGCTACACCTTC.